The 16 T cell receptor beta chains below all came from one sample that was sequenced in a study of cytomegalovirus exposure and HLA in healthy donors. It was with 60 Vbeta and 13 Jbeta primers that the PCR ran. The method was immunoSEQ multiplex PCR; TCRdb's version includes in-frame clones alone and lacks a portion of them. Of 150,000 to 200,000 clones in the sample, about 81% are singletons; the top ten hold approximately 2%. Sequenced: PBMCs. These receptors all come from a young woman in good health and CMV-seronegative.

V and J are TRBV7-2 and TRBJ2-3, with TRBD2 matching 9 bases. CDR3 length: 14 residues. Germline V gene lookup returns CDR1 SGHTA and CDR2 FQGNSA. V lost 5 bases to trimming and J lost 4 bases; unmatched junction nucleotides: 4. CDR3 protein: CASSRGGGADTQYF. The DNA for the CDR3 is TGTGCCAGCAGCCGCGGGGGGGGCGCAGATACGCAGTATTTT.

The chain uses TRBV18 and TRBJ2-7; TRBD1 might be the D (6 bases). Trimming removed 1 base at V and 6 bases at J, with 13 bases between. The CDR3 runs 14 residues. The germline V gene encodes CDR1 KGHSH and CDR2 LQKENI. The CDR3 nucleotides are TGTGCCAGCTCACCACGGGAACAGGGAGCCGAGCAGTACTTC. It encodes CASSPREQGAEQYF.

V usage is TRBV4-3 and J usage is TRBJ2-5, with D perhaps matching TRBD1 (8 bases). Trimming removed 3 bases at V and 5 bases at J, with 13 bases between. Germline V gives CDR1 LGHNA, CDR2 YSLEER. The CDR3 is 14 amino acids. The CDR3 is CASSHGQGGETQYF. The CDR3 bases are TGCGCCAGCAGCCACGGACAGGGAGGGGAGACCCAGTACTTC.

The chain uses TRBV5-4 and TRBJ1-2; 10 bases match TRBD1. V was pared by 6 bases and J by 7 bases, with 9 bases of the junction left unmatched. CDR3 size: 14 residues. Germline assignment: CDR1 SGHNT and CDR2 YYREEE (reference sequence). DNA of the CDR3: TGTGCCAGCAACAAAGGACAGGGGGAGGGTGGCTACACCTTC. Amino acids: CASNKGQGEGGYTF.

In this sample, this clone turned up once. The V gene is TRBV5-4, the J gene TRBJ1-4, with a tentative D call TRBD1 (5 bases). The length of the CDR3 is 14 residues. The V gene lost 0 bases and the J gene lost 7 bases, with 10 bases spanning the gap. CDR1 is SGHNT and CDR2 is YYREEE in the germline V gene (reference sequence). CDR3 DNA sequence: TGTGCCAGCAGCTTGGGAGGGGAGGGTGAAAAACTGTTTTTT. Encoded protein: CASSLGGEGEKLFF.

This clone was seen a single time. V gene TRBV4-3 combines with J gene TRBJ2-3, with 10 bases fitting TRBD2. Trimming at V came to 0 bases and at J to 9 bases, leaving 12 bases not matched to a gene. The CDR3 consists of 17 residues. The germline V gene encodes CDR1 LGHNA and CDR2 YSLEER. CDR3 amino acids: CASSQDRPSGSGDTQYF. CDR3 in DNA: TGCGCCAGCAGCCAAGATCGTCCTAGCGGGAGCGGTGACACGCAGTATTTT.

The rearrangement joins TRBV27 to TRBJ2-7; possibly TRBD1 for D (5 bases). The CDR3 sequence is 14 residues long. Per the germline V gene, CDR1 is MNHEY and CDR2 is SMNVEV (reference sequence). The V end was cut by 10 bases, the J end by 2 bases, with 18 bases between. The CDR3 DNA reads TGTGCCACTATTCAGACAGTTAGTCCCTACGAGCAGTACTTC. Its protein is CATIQTVSPYEQYF.

This rearrangement joins TRBV7-2 to TRBJ1-1; no definite D call. Germline V gene lookup returns CDR1 SGHTA and CDR2 FQGNSA. The CDR3 covers 13 residues. Trimming cost V 5 bases and J 4 bases, with 11 bases left between them. CDR3 sequence: CASSQRGSTEAFF. The CDR3 nucleotides are TGTGCCAGCAGCCAGAGAGGTAGCACTGAAGCTTTCTTT.

V and J are TRBV10-2 and TRBJ2-1; TRBD2 agrees at 8 bases. This CDR3 is built from 15 residues. The germline V gene encodes CDR1 WSHSY and CDR2 SAAADI. V dropped 6 bases and J dropped 2; count of bases not matched to a gene: 6. Here the CDR3 DNA reads TGCGCCAGCAGGTTTAGCGGGACTCCCTACAATGAGCAGTTCTTC. Residues: CASRFSGTPYNEQFF.

This chain uses TRBV5-1 with TRBJ2-1; 8 bases fit TRBD1. This CDR3 contains 14 residues. Trimming removed 7 bases from V and 8 bases from J; junction bases left unmatched: 11. Germline CDR1 SGHRS, CDR2 YFSETQ. CDR3 sequence reads: CASFVRQGSHEQFF. CDR3 in DNA: TGCGCCAGCTTCGTCCGACAGGGGTCCCATGAGCAGTTCTTC.

The chain employs TRBV7-9 and TRBJ2-5; D is uncertain. The CDR3 consists of 14 residues. V was trimmed by 5 bases and J by 0 bases, leaving 10 bases between them. CDR1 and CDR2 (germline): SEHNR, FQNEAQ (reference sequence). The chain's CDR3 is CASSSYRYQETQYF. The CDR3 nucleotides are TGTGCCAGCAGCAGTTACAGATACCAAGAGACCCAGTACTTC.

In DNA, the CDR3 is TGTGCCAGCTCACCTGGGACACAGACCTACGAGCAGTACTTC. Translating it yields CASSPGTQTYEQYF. V gene TRBV18 combines with J gene TRBJ2-7; D may be TRBD1 (6 bases). CDR3 size: 14 residues. From germline, CDR1 is KGHSH and CDR2 LQKENI. V was pared by 3 bases and J by 2 bases, with 11 bases between.

This chain joins TRBV7-2 and TRBJ1-6, with TRBD1 matching over 7 bases. Trimming at V came to 4 bases and at J to 7 bases, leaving 10 bases not matched to a gene. Germline CDR1 and CDR2: SGHTA and FQGNSA. This CDR3 has 16 residues. DNA for the CDR3: TGTGCCAGCAGCTCGATGGGACAGTTGTCAAATTCACCCCTCCACTTT. This gives the protein CASSSMGQLSNSPLHF.

Written as DNA, the CDR3 is TGTGCCAGCACCACACCAGGGGACGTCTATAGCAATCAGCCCCAGCATTTT. As protein: CASTTPGDVYSNQPQHF. The chain carries TRBV28 and TRBJ1-5, with D possibly matching TRBD1 (6 bases). The CDR3 spans 17 residues. Germline CDR1 MDHEN, CDR2 SYDVKM. V was clipped by 7 bases and J by 0 bases, with 19 bases between them.

The count of this clone is one. This chain joins TRBV10-1 and TRBJ2-3; 13 bases agree with TRBD2. Unmatched junction bases numbered 6, after V lost 6 bases and J lost 0 bases. The CDR3 runs to 17 residues. CDR1 WNHNN and CDR2 SYGVQD come from the germline V gene (reference sequence). CDR3 amino acids: CASRTLAGGPSTDTQYF. The CDR3 DNA reads TGCGCCAGCAGAACACTAGCGGGGGGGCCTAGCACAGATACGCAGTATTTT.

Only one count was recorded for this clone. V gene TRBV4-3 combines with J gene TRBJ2-1; D is unresolved. The germline V gene has CDR1 LGHNA and CDR2 YSLEER. This CDR3 is 16 amino acids long. Deletions cut 0 bases from V and 0 bases from J, with 9 bases between. CDR3 amino acids: CASSQEERSSYNEQFF. CDR3 nucleotides: TGCGCCAGCAGCCAAGAGGAGAGGAGCTCCTACAATGAGCAGTTCTTC.